This T cell receptor (beta chain) was recorded in a study of cytomegalovirus exposure and HLA in healthy donors. Study as a whole: Unique TCR beta sequences numbering 117 million came from approximately 180 million T cells in an earlier analysis.

Germline assignment: CDR1 SGHAT and CDR2 FQDESV (reference sequence). V was clipped by 0 bases and J by 2 bases, with 15 bases between them. CDR3 length equals 17 residues. The PCR ran on 60 Vbeta and 13 Jbeta primers. Data came from immunoSEQ multiplex PCR; TCRdb stores just in-frame clones and leaves some out. The sample has 250,000 to 350,000 clones, 80% seen once. What was sequenced was PBMCs. This sequence originates from a girl under 10 years old in good health and CMV-seronegative. The chain combines TRBV11-1 with TRBJ2-3; possible D gene TRBD2, 7 bases. CDR3 in DNA: TGTGCCAGCAGCTTAGCGTGGCAGGGGAGGGACACAGATACGCAGTATTTT. Translation: CASSLAWQGRDTDTQYF.